The clone carrying this T cell receptor beta chain was seen a handful of times. V lost 7 bases and J 5 bases, leaving 11 bases between the germline ends. Germline V lookup: CDR1 MNHEY, CDR2 SVGEGT. The CDR3 has 12 residues. This record comes from a study of T cell repertoires in cytomegalovirus infection. MiXCR, applied by TCRdb to the reads, yields one record per CDR3 protein. This table holds about 260,000 distinct CDR3 sequences, around 15% found once. This receptor was obtained from a human donor in good health (CMV status not recorded). Some clones in this sample may be carry-over from other donors' samples. The sample consisted of PBMCs. V is TRBV6-2 or TRBV6-3 and J is TRBJ2-5; the D gene could be TRBD1 or TRBD2 (5 bases each). Here the CDR3 DNA reads TGTGCCAGCACTTGGGGGAAGGAGACCCAGTACTTC. Protein product: CASTWGKETQYF.